The 30 T cell receptor beta chains reported below all come from one sample, sequenced in a study of shared clonotypes between healthy human individuals. Clones were read by immunoSEQ multiplex PCR, and TCRdb kept only the in-frame ones, dropping some. The table has some 1,100,000 clones, approximately 78% seen once. Sequencing used memory CD4+ T cells from PBMCs. The subset: CD45RA-negative fraction. These receptor sequences come from a man between 18 and 35 years old in good health. Some clones in this sample may be carry-over from other donors' samples.

This clone has only a few counts. The gene calls are TRBV27 and TRBJ1-2; D is unresolved. The germline V gene has CDR1 MNHEY and CDR2 SMNVEV (reference sequence). This CDR3 has 13 amino acids. The germline V and J ends were trimmed by 6 bases and 4 bases, with 12 bases remaining between them. This CDR3 is CASSREPRYGYTF. The CDR3 coding sequence is TGTGCCAGCAGCCGTGAACCGCGCTATGGCTACACCTTC.

The V call is TRBV28, the J call TRBJ1-5, with TRBD1 identical over 9 bases. CDR1 is MDHEN, CDR2 SYDVKM, per germline. V lost 6 bases, J lost 5 bases, and 8 bases stayed unmatched. CDR3 length equals 15 residues. DNA of the CDR3: TGTGCCAGCAGCTCGGGACAGGGAGGGTATCAGCCCCAGCATTTT. Translated, it gives CASSSGQGGYQPQHF.

Comments on this clone: A much larger clonotype is one base distant, so this may be a read error. The chain combines TRBV27 with TRBJ2-7; D perhaps matches TRBD1 (5 bases). V lost 7 bases to trimming and J lost 0 bases, with 7 bases between them. Per germline, CDR1 MNHEY and CDR2 SMNVEV (reference sequence). The CDR3 sequence is 12 residues long. The CDR3 protein is CASTDSSYEQYF. For the CDR3, the DNA is TGTGCCAGCACCGACAGCTCCTACGAGCAGTACTTC.

The CDR3 nucleotides are TGTGCCAGCTCACCAGCAGTTAACACAGATACGCAGTATTTT. This gives the protein CASSPAVNTDTQYF. The chain carries TRBV18 and TRBJ2-3; D gene uncertain. The germline V and J ends were trimmed by 2 bases and 2 bases, with 8 bases remaining between them. This CDR3 has 14 residues. The germline gives CDR1 KGHSH, CDR2 LQKENI.

The chain employs TRBV7-9 and TRBJ2-2; a weak D match, TRBD1 (5 bases). CDR3 length equals 14 residues. Per germline, CDR1 SEHNR and CDR2 FQNEAQ (reference sequence). Trimming left V 6 bases short and J 7 bases short, with 15 bases between. CDR3 sequence: CASRLQGGGGELFF. For the CDR3, the DNA is TGTGCCAGCAGACTGCAGGGCGGCGGCGGGGAGCTGTTTTTT.

The rearrangement links TRBV7-9 to TRBJ1-3; 11 bases agree with TRBD1. The CDR3 spans 15 residues. Trimming removed 5 bases from V and 4 bases from J; junction bases left unmatched: 4. CDR1 is SEHNR, CDR2 FQNEAQ, per germline (reference sequence). This chain's CDR3 is CASSIRTGGGNTIYF. DNA of the CDR3: TGTGCCAGCAGCATCCGGACAGGGGGCGGAAACACCATATATTTT. Drawing the rest from reference TRBV7-9 and TRBJ1-3, the complete variable domain is DTGVSQNPRHKITKRGQNVTFRCDPISEHNRLYWYRQTLGQGPEFLTYFQNEAQLEKSRLLSDRFSAERPKGSFSTLEIQRTEQGDSAMYLCASSIRTGGGNTIYFGEGSWLTVV.

The chain employs TRBV6-5 and TRBJ1-1; 7 bases are a match to TRBD1. The CDR3 length is 13 residues. Germline trimming cut 11 bases from V and 3 bases from J; bases unmatched to any gene: 9. Germline-derived CDR1 and CDR2 are MNHEY and SVGAGI. The DNA of the CDR3 is TGTGCCTGCTCCGGGACAGAGCACACTGAAGCTTTCTTT. It specifies CACSGTEHTEAFF.

Of note for this clone: Other nucleotide sequences from this sample produce the same CDR3. The chain employs TRBV10-3 and TRBJ1-1; D gene uncertain. Looked up from germline, CDR1 is ENHRY and CDR2 is SYGVKD. The ends were cut back, 0 bases at V and 1 base at J, with 3 bases in the middle. This CDR3 spans 13 amino acids. For the CDR3, the DNA is TGTGCCATCAGTGAGTCCCGGAACACTGAAGCTTTCTTT. Translation gives CAISESRNTEAFF.

In its sample, this clone was seen many times. The genes are TRBV18 and TRBJ1-2; TRBD1 agrees at 11 bases. Germline CDR1 reads KGHSH; CDR2 reads LQKENI. Unmatched junction bases numbered 5, after V lost 2 bases and J lost 6 bases. There are 15 residues in the CDR3. CDR3 bases: TGTGCCAGCTCACCAGGACAGGGGGCGGGAGATGGCTACACCTTC. It specifies CASSPGQGAGDGYTF.

The chain carries TRBV7-2 and TRBJ2-5; the match to TRBD2 covers 11 bases. After removal of 7 bases from V and 5 bases from J, the junction contained 15 bases not matched to a gene. Germline CDR1 is SGHTA and CDR2 is FQGNSA. The CDR3 runs to 17 residues. CDR3 nucleotide sequence: TGTGCCAGCACCCCTCAGGTCACTAGCGGGAGTCGGGAGACCCAGTACTTC. Protein: CASTPQVTSGSRETQYF.

The chain links TRBV2 to TRBJ2-7, with 12 nucleotides matching TRBD2. Germline V gene lookup returns CDR1 SNHLY and CDR2 FYNNEI. With 3 bases clipped from V and 2 bases from J, the junction kept 8 bases outside the gene matches. The CDR3 is 17 amino acids. CDR3: CASSDPSGRAIAYEQYF. In DNA, the CDR3 is TGTGCCAGCAGTGATCCTAGCGGGAGGGCCATCGCCTACGAGCAGTACTTC.

The gene calls are TRBV19 and TRBJ1-1; 7 bases align to TRBD1. Unmatched junction bases numbered 12, after V lost 5 bases and J lost 3 bases. The V gene's germline CDR1 is LNHDA and CDR2 SQIVND (reference sequence). The length of the CDR3 is 16 residues. The CDR3 coding sequence is TGTGCCAGTAGTCCCCGACAGGGCGTTGGGGACACTGAAGCTTTCTTT. It codes for CASSPRQGVGDTEAFF. Full variable domain (outside the CDR3, taken from reference TRBV19 and TRBJ1-1): DGGITQSPKYLFRKEGQNVTLSCEQNLNHDAMYWYRQDPGQGLRLIYYSQIVNDFQKGDIAEGYSVSREKKESFPLTVTSAQKNPTAFYLCASSPRQGVGDTEAFFGQGTRLTVV.

The V call is TRBV7-9, the J call TRBJ2-7; D unresolved. There are 13 residues in the CDR3. Germline CDR1 reads SEHNR; CDR2 reads FQNEAQ (reference sequence). V lost 3 bases, J lost 4 bases, and 10 bases lay in between. The CDR3 loop is CASSLAMQYEQYF. For the CDR3, the DNA is TGTGCCAGCAGCTTGGCCATGCAATACGAGCAGTACTTC.

The chain carries TRBV7-9 and TRBJ2-3, with D hard to call. V dropped 4 bases and J dropped 2 bases, with 4 bases sitting between them. From germline, CDR1 is SEHNR and CDR2 FQNEAQ (reference sequence). CDR3 length: 12 amino acids. CDR3 amino acids: CASSSTTDTQYF. The CDR3 DNA sequence: TGTGCCAGCAGCTCGACCACAGATACGCAGTATTTT. The full variable domain, with the rest looked up from reference TRBV7-9 and TRBJ2-3, is DTGVSQNPRHKITKRGQNVTFRCDPISEHNRLYWYRQTLGQGPEFLTYFQNEAQLEKSRLLSDRFSAERPKGSFSTLEIQRTEQGDSAMYLCASSSTTDTQYFGPGTRLTVL.

The chain is built from TRBV4-2 and TRBJ2-7; D gene unclear. V gave up 2 bases and J gave up 0 bases, with 5 bases separating them. The CDR3 contains 13 residues. The germline CDR1 and CDR2 sequences are LGHNA and YNFKEQ. The CDR3 sequence is CASSQMTSYEQYF. In DNA form, the CDR3 reads TGTGCCAGCAGCCAAATGACCTCCTACGAGCAGTACTTC.

This clone has only a few counts. The chain recombines TRBV28 with TRBJ1-1, with D perhaps TRBD1 (5 bases). The CDR3 totals 17 residues. The germline V gene has CDR1 MDHEN and CDR2 SYDVKM. Trimming shortened V by 7 bases and J by 1 base, and 22 bases separated the two germline ends. The CDR3, as DNA: TGTGCCAGCAACCTATCCGGGACTACTACAAGGAACACTGAAGCTTTCTTT. This encodes CASNLSGTTTRNTEAFF. The full variable domain, rest sourced from reference TRBV28 and TRBJ1-1, is DVKVTQSSRYLVKRTGEKVFLECVQDMDHENMFWYRQDPGLGLRLIYFSYDVKMKEKGDIPEGYSVSREKKERFSLILESASTNQTSMYLCASNLSGTTTRNTEAFFGQGTRLTVV.

The J gene is TRBJ2-2, the V gene TRBV7-9; TRBD2 matches 14 bases. V lost 5 bases and J lost 6; bases outside the gene matches: 11. The length of the CDR3 is 18 residues. From germline, CDR1 is SEHNR and CDR2 FQNEAQ (reference sequence). The CDR3 DNA reads as TGTGCCAGCAGCCCAGGGGGGACTAGCGGGAGTCTCGCCGGGGAGCTGTTTTTT. It codes for CASSPGGTSGSLAGELFF. The variable domain in full, completed from reference TRBV7-9 and TRBJ2-2, reads DTGVSQNPRHKITKRGQNVTFRCDPISEHNRLYWYRQTLGQGPEFLTYFQNEAQLEKSRLLSDRFSAERPKGSFSTLEIQRTEQGDSAMYLCASSPGGTSGSLAGELFFGEGSRLTVL.

The chain links TRBV10-3 to TRBJ2-7; TRBD1 agrees at 10 bases. This CDR3 comprises 17 residues. V was clipped by 0 bases and J by 4 bases; unmatched bases: 9. CDR1 is ENHRY and CDR2 is SYGVKD in the germline V gene. The CDR3 here is CAISESLTTGGRYEQYF. Here the CDR3 DNA reads TGTGCCATCAGTGAGTCCCTTACGACAGGGGGCCGATACGAGCAGTACTTC.

This clone came up a few times. The CDR3 region is CASRLTSGKGGRNEQFF. The CDR3 coding sequence is TGTGCCAGCAGATTGACTAGCGGGAAGGGGGGGCGCAATGAGCAGTTCTTC. This sequence joins TRBV28 and TRBJ2-1; 11 bases are a match to TRBD2. CDR1 is MDHEN, CDR2 SYDVKM, per germline. V lost 6 bases, J lost 6 bases, and 13 bases stayed unmatched. The CDR3 sequence is 17 residues long.

CDR3 nucleotides: TGTGCCAGCAGCGTAGGGGGGGAGAGGACTGAAGCTTTCTTT. Its protein is CASSVGGERTEAFF. The chain recombines TRBV9 with TRBJ1-1; D perhaps matches TRBD1 (5 bases). The germline gives CDR1 SGDLS, CDR2 YYNGEE. The CDR3 consists of 14 residues. Trimming shortened V by 0 bases and J by 5 bases, and 11 bases separated the two germline ends.

This chain connects TRBV2 to TRBJ2-2, with D maybe TRBD1 (6 bases). The ends were cut back, 7 bases at V and 7 bases at J, with 13 bases in the middle. This CDR3 is built from 13 residues. In germline, CDR1 is SNHLY, CDR2 FYNNEI. This CDR3 is CASTNDRNGELFF. For the CDR3, the DNA is TGTGCCAGCACAAACGACAGGAACGGGGAGCTGTTTTTT.

The chain couples TRBV6-6 to TRBJ2-7; D gene uncertain. Trimming stripped 5 bases from V and 8 bases from J, with 16 bases between. The germline V gene has CDR1 MNHNY and CDR2 SVGAGI (reference sequence). The CDR3 is 13 residues long. The CDR3 sequence: CASSALPLDKQYF. The DNA of the CDR3 is TGTGCCAGCAGTGCCCTCCCGTTAGATAAGCAGTACTTC.

The chain has TRBV7-2 and TRBJ1-1; 7 nucleotides line up with TRBD1. Germline CDR1 reads SGHTA; CDR2 reads FQGNSA. This CDR3 comprises 15 residues. The V and J ends lost 0 bases and 2 bases, in that order; junction bases with no gene match: 3. DNA for the CDR3: TGTGCCAGCAGCTTAGCTGGACAGGATAACACTGAAGCTTTCTTT. Its protein is CASSLAGQDNTEAFF.

This rearrangement joins TRBV6-1 to TRBJ2-3; 8 bases fit TRBD1. This CDR3 region has 14 residues. Trimming cost V 3 bases and J 4 bases; bases outside gene matches: 3. Germline CDR1 reads MNHNS; CDR2 reads SASEGT. The CDR3 region is CASSDRGRADTQYF. The CDR3, as DNA: TGTGCCAGCAGTGACAGGGGGCGCGCAGATACGCAGTATTTT.

J is TRBJ2-1 and V is TRBV5-1, with 15 nucleotides matching TRBD2. The junction had 12 bases not matched to a gene; V was cut back by 4 bases and J by 7 bases. Per the germline V gene, CDR1 is SGHRS and CDR2 is YFSETQ. CDR3 size: 18 residues. The chain's CDR3 is CASSAWRTSGRAGNEQFF. The DNA for the CDR3 is TGCGCCAGCAGCGCCTGGAGGACTAGCGGGAGGGCCGGGAATGAGCAGTTCTTC.

This chain connects TRBV6-1 to TRBJ2-7, with unresolved D. CDR1 and CDR2 from the germline V gene are MNHNS and SASEGT. V was pared by 8 bases and J by 0 bases, with 11 bases between. This CDR3 is 13 amino acids long. As DNA, the CDR3 is TGTGCCAGCCGCCCAATTAACTCCTACGAGCAGTACTTC. It encodes CASRPINSYEQYF.

This clone showed up just once. The CDR3 DNA sequence: TGTGCCAGCAGTGCTAGCGGGAGGTACACCGGGGAGCTGTTTTTT. Its protein product is CASSASGRYTGELFF. The chain links TRBV28 to TRBJ2-2; 11 bases are shared with TRBD2. Trimming took 5 bases from V and 3 from J; bases not matched to a gene: 2. Germline CDR1 is MDHEN and CDR2 is SYDVKM. CDR3 length: 15 amino acids.

The chain uses TRBV28 and TRBJ1-1, with TRBD1 identical over 9 bases. CDR1 and CDR2 (germline): MDHEN, SYDVKM. The CDR3 is 13 residues long. Trimming removed 5 bases from V and 9 bases from J; junction bases left unmatched: 7. The CDR3 loop reads CASSPGQGTKAFF. CDR3 bases: TGTGCCAGCAGTCCCGGACAGGGGACAAAAGCTTTCTTT.

The genes are TRBV6-1 and TRBJ1-5, with D possibly being TRBD1 (5 bases). Germline V gene sequence: CDR1 MNHNS, CDR2 SASEGT. CDR3 length: 12 residues. V was clipped by 10 bases and J by 4 bases, with 11 bases between them. CDR3 coding DNA: TGTGCCACCACAGGAGCTAATCAGCCCCAGCATTTT. Translating gives CATTGANQPQHF.

The chain has TRBV7-2 and TRBJ2-7; 7 nucleotides line up with TRBD1. V gave up 5 bases and J gave up 0 bases; unmatched junction bases: 7. CDR1 and CDR2 from the germline V gene are SGHTA and FQGNSA. This CDR3 is 15 amino acids long. The CDR3 DNA reads TGTGCCAGCAGCACAGACAGGGCTAGCTCCTACGAGCAGTACTTC. It is translated as CASSTDRASSYEQYF.